The entry below describes one T cell receptor beta chain. The antigen is unknown. The sample has other DNA sequences that encode this CDR3 too. This specimen comes from a study of OX40 agonist ivuxolimab in advanced cancers. The wider study: Of the participants, approximately 38% had some prior anti-PD-1, anti-PD-L1 or anti-CTLA-4 therapy, which was allowed. Study conclusions and caveats: CD4+ and CD8+ blood T cells expanded clonally by week 6 at 0.1 to 3.0 mg/kg. Near-lowest levels of clonal expansion characterized partial responders at 0.1-3.0 mg/kg.

Repertoires were generated with immunoSEQ multiplex PCR, while TCRdb's copy carries only in-frame clones and drops some. The table has 50,000 to 60,000 clones, 70% to 80% seen once. The sequence was collected from an adult with an advanced solid tumor such as melanoma, head and neck, liver or kidney cancer. The input for sequencing was CD4+ or CD8+ T cells sorted from blood, taken in a trial of the OX40 agonist ivuxolimab.

CDR3 in amino acids: CASSLQNQPQHF. DNA for the CDR3: TGTGCCAGCAGCCTACAAAATCAGCCCCAGCATTTT. The gene calls are TRBV6-1 and TRBJ1-5; no clear D. The CDR3 is 12 amino acids. V shed 6 bases and J shed 4 bases, with 7 bases lying between them. The germline CDR1 and CDR2 sequences are MNHNS and SASEGT.